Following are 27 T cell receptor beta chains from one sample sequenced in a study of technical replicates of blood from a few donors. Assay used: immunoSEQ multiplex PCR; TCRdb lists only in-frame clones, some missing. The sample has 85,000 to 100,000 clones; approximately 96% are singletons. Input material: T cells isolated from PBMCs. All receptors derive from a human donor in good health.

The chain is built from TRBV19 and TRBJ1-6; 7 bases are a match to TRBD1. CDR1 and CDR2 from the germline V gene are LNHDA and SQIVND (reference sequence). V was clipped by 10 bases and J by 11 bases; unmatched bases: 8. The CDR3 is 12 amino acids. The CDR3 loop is CATRDSATPLHF. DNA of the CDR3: TGTGCCACCCGGGACAGCGCAACACCCCTCCACTTT.

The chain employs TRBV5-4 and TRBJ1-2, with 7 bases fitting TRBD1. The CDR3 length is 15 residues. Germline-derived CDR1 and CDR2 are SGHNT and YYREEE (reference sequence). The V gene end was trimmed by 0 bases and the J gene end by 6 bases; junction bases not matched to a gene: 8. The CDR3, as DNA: TGTGCCAGCAGCTTGGTAATAGGGGGCGGTGATGGCTACACCTTC. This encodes CASSLVIGGGDGYTF. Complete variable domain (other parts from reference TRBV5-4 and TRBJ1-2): ETGVTQSPTHLIKTRGQQVTLRCSSQSGHNTVSWYQQALGQGPQFIFQYYREEENGRGNFPPRFSGLQFPNYSSELNVNALELDDSALYLCASSLVIGGGDGYTFGSGTRLTVV.

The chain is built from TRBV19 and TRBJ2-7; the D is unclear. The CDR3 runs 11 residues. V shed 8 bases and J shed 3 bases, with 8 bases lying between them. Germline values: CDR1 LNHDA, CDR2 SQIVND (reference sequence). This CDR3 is CASGPLYEQYF. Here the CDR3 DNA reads TGTGCCAGTGGCCCTCTCTACGAGCAGTACTTC.

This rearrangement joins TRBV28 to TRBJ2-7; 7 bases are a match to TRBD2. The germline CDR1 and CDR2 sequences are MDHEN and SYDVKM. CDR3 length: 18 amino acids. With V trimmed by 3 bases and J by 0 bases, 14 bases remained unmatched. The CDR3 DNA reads TGTGCCAGCAGTTTGTTTTTTGGGCGGGAGCTTTACTCCTACGAGCAGTACTTC. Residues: CASSLFFGRELYSYEQYF.

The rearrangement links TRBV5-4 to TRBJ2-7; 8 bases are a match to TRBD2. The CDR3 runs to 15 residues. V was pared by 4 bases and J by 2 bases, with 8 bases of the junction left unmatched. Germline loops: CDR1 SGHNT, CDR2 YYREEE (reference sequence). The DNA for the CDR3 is TGTGCCAGCAGCCCAACTAGCGGTAATACCTACGAGCAGTACTTC. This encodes CASSPTSGNTYEQYF. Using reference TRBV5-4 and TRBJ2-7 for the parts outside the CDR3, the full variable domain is ETGVTQSPTHLIKTRGQQVTLRCSSQSGHNTVSWYQQALGQGPQFIFQYYREEENGRGNFPPRFSGLQFPNYSSELNVNALELDDSALYLCASSPTSGNTYEQYFGPGTRLTVT.

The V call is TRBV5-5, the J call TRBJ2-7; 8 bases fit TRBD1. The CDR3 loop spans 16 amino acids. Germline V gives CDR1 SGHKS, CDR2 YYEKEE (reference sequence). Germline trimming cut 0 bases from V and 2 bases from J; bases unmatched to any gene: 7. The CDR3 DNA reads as TGTGCCAGCAGCTTGGCAGTAGGGACAGGACCCTACGAGCAGTACTTC. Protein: CASSLAVGTGPYEQYF.

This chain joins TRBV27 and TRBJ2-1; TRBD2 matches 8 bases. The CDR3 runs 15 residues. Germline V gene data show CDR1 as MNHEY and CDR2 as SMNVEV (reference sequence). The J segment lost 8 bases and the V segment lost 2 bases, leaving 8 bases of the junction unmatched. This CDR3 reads CASSLRREAIDEQFF. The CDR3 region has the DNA TGTGCCAGCAGTTTACGGCGGGAGGCTATAGATGAGCAGTTCTTC.

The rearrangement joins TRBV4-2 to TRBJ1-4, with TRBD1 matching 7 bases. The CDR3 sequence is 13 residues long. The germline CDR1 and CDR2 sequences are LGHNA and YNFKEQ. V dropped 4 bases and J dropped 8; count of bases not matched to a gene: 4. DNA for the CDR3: TGTGCCAGCAGCCTCGGACAGGAGGAAAAACTGTTTTTT. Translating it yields CASSLGQEEKLFF.

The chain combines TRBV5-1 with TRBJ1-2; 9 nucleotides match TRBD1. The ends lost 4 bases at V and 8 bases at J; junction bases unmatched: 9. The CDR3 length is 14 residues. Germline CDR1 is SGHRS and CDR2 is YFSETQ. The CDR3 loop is CASSPAGTGQGYTF. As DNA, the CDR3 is TGCGCCAGCAGCCCGGCCGGGACAGGGCAAGGCTACACCTTC.

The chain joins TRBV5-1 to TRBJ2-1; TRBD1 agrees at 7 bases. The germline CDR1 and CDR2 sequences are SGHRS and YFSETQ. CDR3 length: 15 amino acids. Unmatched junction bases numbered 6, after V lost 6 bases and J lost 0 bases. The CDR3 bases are TGCGCCAGCAATGAGGGGGCCAGCTCCTACAATGAGCAGTTCTTC. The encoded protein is CASNEGASSYNEQFF.

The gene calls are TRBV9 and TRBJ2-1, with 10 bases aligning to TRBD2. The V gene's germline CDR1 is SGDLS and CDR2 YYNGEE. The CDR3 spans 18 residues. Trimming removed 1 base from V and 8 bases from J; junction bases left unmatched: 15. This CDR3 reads CASSVIRDGLAGADEQFF. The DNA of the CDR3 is TGTGCCAGCAGCGTAATTAGGGATGGGCTAGCGGGGGCCGATGAGCAGTTCTTC. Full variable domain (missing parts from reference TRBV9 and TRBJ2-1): DSGVTQTPKHLITATGQRVTLRCSPRSGDLSVYWYQQSLDQGLQFLIQYYNGEERAKGNILERFSAQQFPDLHSELNLSSLELGDSALYFCASSVIRDGLAGADEQFFGPGTRLTVL.

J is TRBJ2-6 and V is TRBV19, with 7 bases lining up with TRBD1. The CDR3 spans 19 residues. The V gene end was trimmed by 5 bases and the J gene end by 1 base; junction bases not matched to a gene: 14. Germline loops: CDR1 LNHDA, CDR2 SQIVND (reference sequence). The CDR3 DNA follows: TGTGCCAGTAGTTCCGAAACGACAGGGTGGCTATCTGGGGCCAACGTCCTGACTTTC. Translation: CASSSETTGWLSGANVLTF.

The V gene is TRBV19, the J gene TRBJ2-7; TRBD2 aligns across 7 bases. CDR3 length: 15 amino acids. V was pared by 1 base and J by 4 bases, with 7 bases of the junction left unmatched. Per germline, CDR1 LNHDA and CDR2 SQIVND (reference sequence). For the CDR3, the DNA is TGTGCCAGTAGTATAGGAGCGAGCGGGGCTTACGAGCAGTACTTC. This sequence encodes CASSIGASGAYEQYF.

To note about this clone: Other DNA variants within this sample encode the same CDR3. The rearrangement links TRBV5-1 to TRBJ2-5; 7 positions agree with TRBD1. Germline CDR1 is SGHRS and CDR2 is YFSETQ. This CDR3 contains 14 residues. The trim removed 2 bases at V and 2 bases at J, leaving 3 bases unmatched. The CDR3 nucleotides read TGCGCCAGCAGCTTAGGGACAGCTCAAGAGACCCAGTACTTC. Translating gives CASSLGTAQETQYF.

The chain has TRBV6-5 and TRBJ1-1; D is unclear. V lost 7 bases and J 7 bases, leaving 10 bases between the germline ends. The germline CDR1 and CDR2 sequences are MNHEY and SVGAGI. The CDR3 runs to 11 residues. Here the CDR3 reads CASTHGFEAFF. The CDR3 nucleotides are TGTGCCAGCACCCACGGTTTTGAAGCTTTCTTT.

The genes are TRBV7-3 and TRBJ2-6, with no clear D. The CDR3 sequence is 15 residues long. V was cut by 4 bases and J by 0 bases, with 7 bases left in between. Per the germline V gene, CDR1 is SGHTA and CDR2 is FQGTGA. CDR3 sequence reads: CASSYYISGANVLTF. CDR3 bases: TGTGCCAGCAGCTACTACATCTCTGGGGCCAACGTCCTGACTTTC. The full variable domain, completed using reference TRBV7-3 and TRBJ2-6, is GAGVSQTPSNKVTEKGKYVELRCDPISGHTALYWYRQSLGQGPEFLIYFQGTGAADDSGLPNDRFFAVRPEGSVSTLKIQRTERGDSAVYLCASSYYISGANVLTFGAGSRLTVL.

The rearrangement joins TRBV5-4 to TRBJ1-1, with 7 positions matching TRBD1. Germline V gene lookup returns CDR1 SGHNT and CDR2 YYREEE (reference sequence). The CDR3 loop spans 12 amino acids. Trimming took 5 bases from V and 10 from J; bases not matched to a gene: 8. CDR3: CASSWDSGRAFF. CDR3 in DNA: TGTGCCAGCAGTTGGGACAGCGGGCGAGCTTTCTTT.

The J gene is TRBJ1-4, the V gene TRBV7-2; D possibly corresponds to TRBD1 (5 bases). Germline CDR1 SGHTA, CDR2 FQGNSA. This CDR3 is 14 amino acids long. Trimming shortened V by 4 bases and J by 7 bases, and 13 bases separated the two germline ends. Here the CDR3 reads CASSYQGLVEKLFF. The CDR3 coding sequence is TGTGCCAGCAGCTATCAGGGACTGGTTGAAAAACTGTTTTTT.

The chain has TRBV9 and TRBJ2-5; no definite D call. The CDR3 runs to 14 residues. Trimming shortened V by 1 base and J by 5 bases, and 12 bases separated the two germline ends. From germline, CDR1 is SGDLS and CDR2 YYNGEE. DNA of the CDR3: TGTGCCAGCAGCGTATCCCCATCTCGGGAGACCCAGTACTTC. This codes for CASSVSPSRETQYF.

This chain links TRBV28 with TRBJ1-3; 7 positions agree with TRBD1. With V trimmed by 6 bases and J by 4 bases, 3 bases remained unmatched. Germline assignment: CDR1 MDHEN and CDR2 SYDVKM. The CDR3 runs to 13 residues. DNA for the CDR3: TGTGCCAGCAGGAGGGGGCGCGGAAACACCATATATTTT. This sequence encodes CASRRGRGNTIYF.

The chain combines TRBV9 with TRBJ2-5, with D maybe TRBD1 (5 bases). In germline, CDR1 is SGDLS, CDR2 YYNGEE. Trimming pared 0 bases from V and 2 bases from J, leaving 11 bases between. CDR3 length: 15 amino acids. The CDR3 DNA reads TGTGCCAGCAGCGTAGGCGGCAGGGTACAAGAGACCCAGTACTTC. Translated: CASSVGGRVQETQYF.

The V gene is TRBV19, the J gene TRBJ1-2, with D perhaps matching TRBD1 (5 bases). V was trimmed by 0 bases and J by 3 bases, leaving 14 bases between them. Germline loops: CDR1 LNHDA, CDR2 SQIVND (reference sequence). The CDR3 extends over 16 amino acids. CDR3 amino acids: CASSIDPQGWDYGYTF. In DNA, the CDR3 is TGTGCCAGTAGTATAGACCCGCAGGGCTGGGACTATGGCTACACCTTC. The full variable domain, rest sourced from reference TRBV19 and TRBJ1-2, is DGGITQSPKYLFRKEGQNVTLSCEQNLNHDAMYWYRQDPGQGLRLIYYSQIVNDFQKGDIAEGYSVSREKKESFPLTVTSAQKNPTAFYLCASSIDPQGWDYGYTFGSGTRLTVV.

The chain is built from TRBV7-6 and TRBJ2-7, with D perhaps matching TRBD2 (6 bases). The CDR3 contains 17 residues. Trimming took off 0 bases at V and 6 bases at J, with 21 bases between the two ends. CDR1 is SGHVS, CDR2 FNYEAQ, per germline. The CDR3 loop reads CASSLALARTSAFEQYF. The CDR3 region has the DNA TGTGCCAGCAGCTTAGCCCTAGCGCGGACGTCTGCCTTCGAGCAGTACTTC.

The CDR3 nucleotides are TGTGCCAGTAGTTTCCGGGAAGGGCGGAGACCTAATCAGCCCCAGCATTTT. Protein sequence: CASSFREGRRPNQPQHF. The chain carries TRBV19 and TRBJ1-5; D not resolved. CDR1 LNHDA and CDR2 SQIVND come from the germline V gene (reference sequence). The ends were cut back, 5 bases at V and 4 bases at J, with 21 bases in the middle. The CDR3 runs 17 residues.

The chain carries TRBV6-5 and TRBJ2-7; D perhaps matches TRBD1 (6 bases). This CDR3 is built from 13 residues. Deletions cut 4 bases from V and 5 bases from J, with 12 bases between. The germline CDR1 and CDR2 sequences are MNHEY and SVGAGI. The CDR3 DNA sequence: TGTGCCAGCAGTTTGGGGGCAATCGACGAGCAGTACTTC. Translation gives CASSLGAIDEQYF.

CDR3 protein: CASSLAGGNYGYTF. The CDR3 nucleotides are TGTGCCAGCAGTTTAGCAGGGGGAAACTATGGCTACACCTTC. The chain joins TRBV27 to TRBJ1-2; 7 bases map to TRBD1. V was clipped by 2 bases and J by 2 bases; unmatched bases: 2. The CDR3 length is 14 residues. Germline CDR1 reads MNHEY; CDR2 reads SMNVEV (reference sequence).

The CDR3 DNA is TGTGCCAGCAGCTTAATTCAGGGGGCAAGCGAGCAGTACTTC. The encoded protein is CASSLIQGASEQYF. The V gene is TRBV7-6, the J gene TRBJ2-7, with TRBD1 matching 8 bases. Germline V gene sequence: CDR1 SGHVS, CDR2 FNYEAQ. The CDR3 has 14 residues. V was clipped by 2 bases and J by 6 bases; unmatched bases: 6.